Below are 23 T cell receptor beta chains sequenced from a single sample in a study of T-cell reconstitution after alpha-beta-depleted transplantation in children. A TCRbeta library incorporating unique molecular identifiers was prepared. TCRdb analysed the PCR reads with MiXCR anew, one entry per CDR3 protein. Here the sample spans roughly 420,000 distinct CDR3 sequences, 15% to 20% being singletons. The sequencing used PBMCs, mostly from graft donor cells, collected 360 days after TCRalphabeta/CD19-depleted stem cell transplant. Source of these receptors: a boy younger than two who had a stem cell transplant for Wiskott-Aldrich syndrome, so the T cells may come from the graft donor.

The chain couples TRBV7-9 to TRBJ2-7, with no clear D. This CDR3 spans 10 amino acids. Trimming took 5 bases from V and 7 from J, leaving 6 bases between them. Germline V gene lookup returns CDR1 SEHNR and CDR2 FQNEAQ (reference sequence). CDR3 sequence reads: CASSPGEQYF. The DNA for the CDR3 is TGTGCCAGCAGCCCCGGGGAGCAGTACTTC.

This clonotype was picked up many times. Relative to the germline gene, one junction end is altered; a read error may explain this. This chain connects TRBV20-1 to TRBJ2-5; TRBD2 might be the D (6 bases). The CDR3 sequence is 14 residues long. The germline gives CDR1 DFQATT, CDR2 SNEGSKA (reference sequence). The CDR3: CSARGGGETPTFIF. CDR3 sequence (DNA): TGCAGTGCTAGAGGGGGAGGAGAGACCCCAACTTTTATCTTC.

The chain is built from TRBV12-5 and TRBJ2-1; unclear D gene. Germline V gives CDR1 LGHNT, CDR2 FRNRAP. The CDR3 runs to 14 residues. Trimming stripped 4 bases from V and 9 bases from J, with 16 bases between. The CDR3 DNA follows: TGTGCTAGTGGTTCCCCCGGGCTCTCCAGTGAGCAGTTCTTC. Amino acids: CASGSPGLSSEQFF.

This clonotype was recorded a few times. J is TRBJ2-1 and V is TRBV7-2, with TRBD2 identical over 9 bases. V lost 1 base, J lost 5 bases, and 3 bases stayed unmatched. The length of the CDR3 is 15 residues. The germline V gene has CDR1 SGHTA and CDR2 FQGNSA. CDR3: CASSLGLAVDNEQFF. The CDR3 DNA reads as TGTGCCAGCAGCTTAGGACTAGCGGTCGACAATGAGCAGTTCTTC.

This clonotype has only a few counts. The CDR3 here is CASSYTISTDTQYF. The CDR3, as DNA: TGTGCCAGCAGTTATACAATTAGCACAGATACGCAGTATTTT. The genes are TRBV27 and TRBJ2-3; D is unresolved. This CDR3 comprises 14 residues. Trimming removed 4 bases at V and 0 bases at J, with 8 bases between. Germline values: CDR1 MNHEY, CDR2 SMNVEV (reference sequence).

The CDR3: CSVKGQTDLYGYTF. CDR3 coding DNA: TGCAGCGTGAAGGGACAGACCGATCTCTATGGCTACACCTTC. The genes are TRBV29-1 and TRBJ1-2; 7 positions agree with TRBD1. Germline V gene data show CDR1 as SQVTM and CDR2 as ANQGSEA. Trimming cost V 6 bases and J 4 bases; bases outside gene matches: 11. The CDR3 contains 14 residues.

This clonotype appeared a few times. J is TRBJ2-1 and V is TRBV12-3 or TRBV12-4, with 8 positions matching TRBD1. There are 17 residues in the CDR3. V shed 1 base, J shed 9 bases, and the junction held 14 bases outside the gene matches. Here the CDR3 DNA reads TGTGCCAGCAGTTTAGTATTTGGGCAGGGGGCGCAGGGTGAGCAGTTCTTC. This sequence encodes CASSLVFGQGAQGEQFF.

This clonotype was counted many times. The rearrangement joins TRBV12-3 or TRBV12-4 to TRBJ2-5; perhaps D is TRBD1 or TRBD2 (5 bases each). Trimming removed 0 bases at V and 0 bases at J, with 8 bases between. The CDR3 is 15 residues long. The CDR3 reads CASSLARGYQETQYF. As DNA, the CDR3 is TGTGCCAGCAGTTTAGCGAGGGGATACCAAGAGACCCAGTACTTC.

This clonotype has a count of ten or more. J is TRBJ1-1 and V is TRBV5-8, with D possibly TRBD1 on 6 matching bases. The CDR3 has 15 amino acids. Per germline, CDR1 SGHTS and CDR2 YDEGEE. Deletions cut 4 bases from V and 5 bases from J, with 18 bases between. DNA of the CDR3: TGTGCCAGCAGCCCAACAGGGTTTTTTCAGACTGAAGCTTTCTTT. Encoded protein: CASSPTGFFQTEAFF.

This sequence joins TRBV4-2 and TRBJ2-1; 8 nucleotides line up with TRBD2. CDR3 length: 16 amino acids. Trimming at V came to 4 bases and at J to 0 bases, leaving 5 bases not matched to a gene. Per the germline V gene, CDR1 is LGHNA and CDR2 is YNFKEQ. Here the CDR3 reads CASSLLAGISYNEQFF. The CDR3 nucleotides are TGTGCCAGCAGCCTGTTAGCGGGAATCTCCTACAATGAGCAGTTCTTC.

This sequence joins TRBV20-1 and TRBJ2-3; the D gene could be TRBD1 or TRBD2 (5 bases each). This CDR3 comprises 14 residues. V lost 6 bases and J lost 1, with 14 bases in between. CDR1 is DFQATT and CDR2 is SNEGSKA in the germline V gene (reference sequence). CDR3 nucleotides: TGCAGTGCAAGCCGGGACGCCCGCACAGATACGCAGTATTTT. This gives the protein CSASRDARTDTQYF.

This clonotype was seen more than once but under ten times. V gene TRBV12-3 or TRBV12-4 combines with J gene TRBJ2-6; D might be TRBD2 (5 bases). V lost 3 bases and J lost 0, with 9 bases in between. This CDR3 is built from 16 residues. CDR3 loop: CASSFGVASGANVLTF. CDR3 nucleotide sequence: TGTGCCAGCAGTTTCGGGGTCGCCTCTGGGGCCAACGTCCTGACTTTC.

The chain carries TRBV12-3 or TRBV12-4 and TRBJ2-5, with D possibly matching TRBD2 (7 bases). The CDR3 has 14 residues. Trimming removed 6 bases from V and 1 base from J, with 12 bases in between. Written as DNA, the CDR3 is TGTGCCAGCAGGGGGGGGCCATCCCAAGAGACCCAGTACTTC. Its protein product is CASRGGPSQETQYF.

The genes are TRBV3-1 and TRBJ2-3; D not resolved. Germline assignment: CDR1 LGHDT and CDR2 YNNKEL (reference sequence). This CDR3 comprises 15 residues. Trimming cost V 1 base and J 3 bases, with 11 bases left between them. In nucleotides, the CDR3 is TGTGCCAGCAGCCAAGGAGGACGCCGTACAGATACGCAGTATTTT. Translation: CASSQGGRRTDTQYF.

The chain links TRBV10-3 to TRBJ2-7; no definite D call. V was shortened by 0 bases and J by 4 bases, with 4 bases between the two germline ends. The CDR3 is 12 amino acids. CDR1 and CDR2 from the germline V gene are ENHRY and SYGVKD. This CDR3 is CAISESEYEQYF. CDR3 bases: TGTGCCATCAGTGAGTCTGAGTACGAGCAGTACTTC.

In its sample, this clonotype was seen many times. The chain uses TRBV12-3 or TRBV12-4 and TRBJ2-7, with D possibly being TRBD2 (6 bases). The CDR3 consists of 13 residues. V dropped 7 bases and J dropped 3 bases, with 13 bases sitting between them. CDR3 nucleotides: TGTGCCAGCACCATGACGGGACTCTACGAGCAGTACTTC. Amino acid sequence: CASTMTGLYEQYF.

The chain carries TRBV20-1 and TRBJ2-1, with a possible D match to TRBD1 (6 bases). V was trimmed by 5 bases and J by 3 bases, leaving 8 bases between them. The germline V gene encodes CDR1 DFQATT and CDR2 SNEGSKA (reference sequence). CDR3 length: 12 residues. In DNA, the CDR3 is TGCAGTGCTGCGACAGGCTACAATGAGCAGTTCTTC. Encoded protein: CSAATGYNEQFF.

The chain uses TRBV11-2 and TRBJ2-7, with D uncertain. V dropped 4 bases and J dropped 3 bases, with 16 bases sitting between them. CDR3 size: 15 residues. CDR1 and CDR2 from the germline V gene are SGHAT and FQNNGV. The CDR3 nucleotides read TGTGCCAGCAGCTCACTCGGCTCGATTCACTACGAGCAGTACTTC. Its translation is CASSSLGSIHYEQYF. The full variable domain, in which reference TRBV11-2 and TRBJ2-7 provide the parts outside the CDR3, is EAGVAQSPRYKIIEKRQSVAFWCNPISGHATLYWYQQILGQGPKLLIQFQNNGVVDDSQLPKDRFSAERLKGVDSTLKIQPAKLEDSAVYLCASSSLGSIHYEQYFGPGTRLTVT.

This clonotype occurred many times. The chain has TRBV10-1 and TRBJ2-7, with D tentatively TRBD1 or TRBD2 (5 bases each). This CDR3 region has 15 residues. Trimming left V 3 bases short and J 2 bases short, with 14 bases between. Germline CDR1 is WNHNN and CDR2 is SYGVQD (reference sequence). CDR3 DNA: TGCGCCAGCAGTGAAGGAGGTGGACACCCCTACGAGCAGTACTTC. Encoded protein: CASSEGGGHPYEQYF.

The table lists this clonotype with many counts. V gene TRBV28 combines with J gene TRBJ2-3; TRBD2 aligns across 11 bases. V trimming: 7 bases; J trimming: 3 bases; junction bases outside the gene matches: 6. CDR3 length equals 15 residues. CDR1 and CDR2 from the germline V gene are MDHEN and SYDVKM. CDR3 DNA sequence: TGTGCCAGCACCCTAGCGGGGGGTGGGACAGATACGCAGTATTTT. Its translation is CASTLAGGGTDTQYF.

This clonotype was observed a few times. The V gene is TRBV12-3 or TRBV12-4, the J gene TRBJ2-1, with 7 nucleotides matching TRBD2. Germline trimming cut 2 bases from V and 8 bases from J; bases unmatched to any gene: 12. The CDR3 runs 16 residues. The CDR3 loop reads CASSLRAGRGGYEQFF. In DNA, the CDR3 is TGTGCCAGCAGTTTACGGGCGGGGAGGGGCGGGTATGAGCAGTTCTTC.

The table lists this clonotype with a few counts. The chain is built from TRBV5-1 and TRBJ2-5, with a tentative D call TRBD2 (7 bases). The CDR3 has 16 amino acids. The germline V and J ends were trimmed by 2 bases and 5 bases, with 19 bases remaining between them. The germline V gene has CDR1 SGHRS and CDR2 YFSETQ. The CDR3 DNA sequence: TGCGCCAGCAGCTTAGGAGGTCGGGGGGCCGCGGAGACCCAGTACTTC. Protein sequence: CASSLGGRGAAETQYF.

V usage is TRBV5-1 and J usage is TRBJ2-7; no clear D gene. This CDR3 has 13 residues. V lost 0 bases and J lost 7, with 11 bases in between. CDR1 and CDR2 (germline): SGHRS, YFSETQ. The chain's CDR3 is CASSLVPLGEQYF. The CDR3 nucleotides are TGCGCCAGCAGCTTGGTCCCCTTGGGAGAGCAGTACTTC.